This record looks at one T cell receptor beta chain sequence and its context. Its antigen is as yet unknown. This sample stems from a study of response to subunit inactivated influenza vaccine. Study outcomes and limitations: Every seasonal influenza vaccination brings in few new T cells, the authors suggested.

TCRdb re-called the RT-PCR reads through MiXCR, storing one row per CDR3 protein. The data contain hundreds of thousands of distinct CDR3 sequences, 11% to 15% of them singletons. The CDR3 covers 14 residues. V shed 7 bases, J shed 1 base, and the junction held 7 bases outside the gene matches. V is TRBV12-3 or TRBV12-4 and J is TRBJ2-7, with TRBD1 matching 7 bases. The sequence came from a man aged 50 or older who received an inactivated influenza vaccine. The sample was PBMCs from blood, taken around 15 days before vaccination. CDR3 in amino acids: CASTLRGQSYEQYF. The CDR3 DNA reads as TGTGCCAGCACCCTAAGGGGGCAGTCCTACGAGCAGTACTTC.